What follows is one TCR beta chain and its context. Its antigen is not identified. Deletions cut 7 bases from V and 6 bases from J, with 24 bases between. CDR1 is WNHNN and CDR2 is SYGVQD in the germline V gene (reference sequence). The CDR3 is 17 residues long. The sample belongs to a study of identifying expanded T cells in peripheral blood. Study-wide results and limits: About 1.2 clones differed between technical replicates, versus approximately 17 and 20 over time. Clone count variance between two-week samples rose with total template count.

Generated by immunoSEQ multiplex PCR, the TCRdb table keeps only in-frame clones and is missing some. The sample has over 65,000 clones; 70% to 90% are singletons. Collection occurred without any documented infections or immune events in donors. The origin of this receptor is a person between 18 and 69 years old in good health. Source material: blood. The rearrangement joins TRBV10-1 to TRBJ1-4; D is unclear. DNA for the CDR3: TGCGCCAGCATTTATTTGAATGGCCTTCTTGGGGATGAAAAACTGTTTTTT. Protein sequence: CASIYLNGLLGDEKLFF.